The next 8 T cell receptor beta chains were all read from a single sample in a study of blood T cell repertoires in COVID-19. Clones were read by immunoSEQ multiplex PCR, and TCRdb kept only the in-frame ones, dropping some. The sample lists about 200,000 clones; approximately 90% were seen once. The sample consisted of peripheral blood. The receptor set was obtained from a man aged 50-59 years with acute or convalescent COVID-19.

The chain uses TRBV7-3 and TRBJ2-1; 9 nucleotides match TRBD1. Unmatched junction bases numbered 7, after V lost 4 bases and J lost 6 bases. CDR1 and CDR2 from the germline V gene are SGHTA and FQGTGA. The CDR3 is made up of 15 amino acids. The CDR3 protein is CASSSGTGWFNEQFF. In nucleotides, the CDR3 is TGTGCCAGCAGCTCGGGGACAGGGTGGTTCAATGAGCAGTTCTTC.

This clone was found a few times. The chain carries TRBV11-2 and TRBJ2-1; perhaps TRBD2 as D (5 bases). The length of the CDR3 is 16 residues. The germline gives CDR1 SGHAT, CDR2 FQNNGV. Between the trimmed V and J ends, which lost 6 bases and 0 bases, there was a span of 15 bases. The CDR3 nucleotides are TGTGCCAGCAGACCCTATAGCGCAAGCTCCTACAATGAGCAGTTCTTC. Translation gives CASRPYSASSYNEQFF.

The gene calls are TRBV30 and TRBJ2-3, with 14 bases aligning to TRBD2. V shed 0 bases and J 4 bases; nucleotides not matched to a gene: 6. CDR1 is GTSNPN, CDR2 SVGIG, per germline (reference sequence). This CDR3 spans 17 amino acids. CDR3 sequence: CAWSVSLTSGGADTQYF. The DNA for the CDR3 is TGTGCCTGGAGTGTTTCCTTGACTAGCGGGGGGGCAGATACGCAGTATTTT. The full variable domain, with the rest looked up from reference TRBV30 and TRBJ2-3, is SQTIHQWPATLVQPVGSPLSLECTVEGTSNPNLYWYRQAAGRGLQLLFYSVGIGQISSEVPQNLSASRPQDRQFILSSKKLLLSDSGFYLCAWSVSLTSGGADTQYFGPGTRLTVL.

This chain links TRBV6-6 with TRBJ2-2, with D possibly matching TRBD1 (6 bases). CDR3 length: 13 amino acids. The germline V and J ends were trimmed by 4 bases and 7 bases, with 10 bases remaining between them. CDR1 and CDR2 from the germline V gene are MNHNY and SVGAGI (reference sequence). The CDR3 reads CASSLIGGGELFF. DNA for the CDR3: TGTGCCAGCAGTTTAATAGGGGGCGGGGAGCTGTTTTTT.

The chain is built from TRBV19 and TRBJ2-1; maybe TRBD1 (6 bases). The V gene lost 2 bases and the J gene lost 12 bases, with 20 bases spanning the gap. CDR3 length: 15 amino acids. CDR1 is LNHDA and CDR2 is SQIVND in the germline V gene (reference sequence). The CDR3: CASSISHAAGEWQFF. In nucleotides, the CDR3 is TGTGCCAGTAGTATATCCCACGCGGCAGGGGAGTGGCAGTTCTTC.

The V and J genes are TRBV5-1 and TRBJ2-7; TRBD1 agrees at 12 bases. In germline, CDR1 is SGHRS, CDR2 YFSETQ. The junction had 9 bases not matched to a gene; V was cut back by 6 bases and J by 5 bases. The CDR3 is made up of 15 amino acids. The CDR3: CASTPLGTGGHEQYF. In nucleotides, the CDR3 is TGCGCCAGCACCCCCCTCGGGACAGGGGGCCACGAGCAGTACTTC.

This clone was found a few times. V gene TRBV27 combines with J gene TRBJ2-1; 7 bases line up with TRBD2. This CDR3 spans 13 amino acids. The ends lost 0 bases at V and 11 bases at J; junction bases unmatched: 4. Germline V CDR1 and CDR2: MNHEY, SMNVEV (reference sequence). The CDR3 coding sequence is TGTGCCAGCAGTTTATCCCCTAGCGGCAAGCAGTTCTTC. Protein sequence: CASSLSPSGKQFF.

DNA of the CDR3: TGTGCCAGTAAAGACAGGGGGACAATAACCTACAATGAGCAGTTCTTC. It translates to CASKDRGTITYNEQFF. The chain is built from TRBV19 and TRBJ2-1; 9 bases are shared with TRBD1. Germline V CDR1 and CDR2: LNHDA, SQIVND (reference sequence). Unmatched junction bases numbered 9, after V lost 7 bases and J lost 2 bases. The CDR3 consists of 16 residues. The complete variable domain, with remaining parts taken from reference TRBV19 and TRBJ2-1, reads DGGITQSPKYLFRKEGQNVTLSCEQNLNHDAMYWYRQDPGQGLRLIYYSQIVNDFQKGDIAEGYSVSREKKESFPLTVTSAQKNPTAFYLCASKDRGTITYNEQFFGPGTRLTVL.